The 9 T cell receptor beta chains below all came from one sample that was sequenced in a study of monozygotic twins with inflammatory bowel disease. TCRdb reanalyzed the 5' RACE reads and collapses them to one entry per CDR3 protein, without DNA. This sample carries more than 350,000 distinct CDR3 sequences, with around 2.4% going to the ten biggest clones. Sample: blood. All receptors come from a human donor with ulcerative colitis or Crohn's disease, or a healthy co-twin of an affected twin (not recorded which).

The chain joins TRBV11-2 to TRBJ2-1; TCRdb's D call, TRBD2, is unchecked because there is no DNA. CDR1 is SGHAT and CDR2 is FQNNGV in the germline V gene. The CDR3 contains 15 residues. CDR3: CASSQTRGAYNEQFF.

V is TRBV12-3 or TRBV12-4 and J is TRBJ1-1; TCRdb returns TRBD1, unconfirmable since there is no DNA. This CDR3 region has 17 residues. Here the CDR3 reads CASSSPTPIRENTEAFF.

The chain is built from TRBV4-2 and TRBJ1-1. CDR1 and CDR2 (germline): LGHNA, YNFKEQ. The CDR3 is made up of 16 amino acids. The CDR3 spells CASSPSGGTRDTEAFF.

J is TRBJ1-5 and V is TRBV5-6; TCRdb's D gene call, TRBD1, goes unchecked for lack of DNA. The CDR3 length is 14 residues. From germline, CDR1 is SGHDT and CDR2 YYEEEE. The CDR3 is CASSFSQGNTPQHF.

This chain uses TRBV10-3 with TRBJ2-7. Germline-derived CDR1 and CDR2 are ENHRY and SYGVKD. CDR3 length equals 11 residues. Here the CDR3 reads CAISEFYEQYF.

The CDR3 here is CASNWGETGELFF. The chain links TRBV2 to TRBJ2-2. This CDR3 is 13 amino acids long. Germline lookup yields CDR1 SNHLY and CDR2 FYNNEI.

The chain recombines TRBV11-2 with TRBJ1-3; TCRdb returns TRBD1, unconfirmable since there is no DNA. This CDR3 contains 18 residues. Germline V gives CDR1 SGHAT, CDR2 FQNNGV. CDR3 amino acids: CASSLTLATGTGGNTIYF.

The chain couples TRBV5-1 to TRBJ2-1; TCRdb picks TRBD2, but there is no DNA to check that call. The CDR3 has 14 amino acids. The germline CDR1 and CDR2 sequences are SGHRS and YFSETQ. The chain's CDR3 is CASSLVGPNNEQFF.

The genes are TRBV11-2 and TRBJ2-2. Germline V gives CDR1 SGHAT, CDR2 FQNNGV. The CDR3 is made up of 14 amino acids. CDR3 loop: CASSVTRPTGELFF.